This TCR beta chain originates from a study of control samples from healthy donors and cancer patients. V was clipped by 4 bases and J by 3 bases, with 13 bases between them. CDR1 and CDR2 (germline): SNHLY, FYNNEI. CDR3 length equals 15 residues. Clones were read by immunoSEQ multiplex PCR, and TCRdb kept only the in-frame ones, dropping some. The data show 100,000 to 150,000 clones, approximately 92% seen once. This chain connects TRBV2 to TRBJ1-5; D not resolved. The receptor was isolated from a man older than 75 with head and neck cancer. The sequenced material came from PBMCs. The DNA of the CDR3 is TGTGCCAGCAGTGGTGTAGGACGGCTCAATCAGCCCCAGCATTTT. It specifies CASSGVGRLNQPQHF.